This T cell receptor (beta chain) was captured by sequencing in a study of blood T cell repertoires in COVID-19. Whole-study context: PBMCs, B-cell-depleted T cells, or T cells provided the cDNA or gDNA that made up the material.

This clone is a singleton in its sample. As handled by the study authors: Reference gene primers were amplified, and this amplification served to estimate nucleated cell counts. Assay used: immunoSEQ multiplex PCR; TCRdb lists only in-frame clones, some missing. Clone size and the V and J calls come from that table; the DNA yielded D and trimming. This table has almost 250,000 clones, around 88% appearing once. Seattle patients were enrolled during active infection and followed longitudinally. J lost 5 bases, V lost 5 bases, and 3 bases had no gene match. Germline V CDR1 and CDR2: GTSNPN, SVGIG (reference sequence). This CDR3 region has 12 residues.

The sequencing sample was made of peripheral blood. The rearrangement uses TRBV30 and TRBJ1-1; 9 bases fit TRBD1. This clonotype was sampled from a woman older than 75 with COVID-19, enrolled during active disease. Here the CDR3 reads CAWLDRGTEAFF. CDR3 nucleotides: TGTGCCTGGCTAGACAGGGGGACTGAAGCTTTCTTT.